Listed below are T cell receptor beta chains from one sample, sequenced in a study of T cell repertoires in cytomegalovirus infection. The antigens these receptors bind are not known. TCRdb analysed the reads with MiXCR anew, one entry per CDR3 protein. Among hundreds of thousands of distinct CDR3 sequences, about 39% were seen once, and the ten largest hold approximately 40%. The starting material was cultured PBMCs, obtained from culture after CMV antigen stimulation. These receptor sequences come from a human donor in good health (CMV status not recorded). Some clones in this sample may be carry-over from other donors' samples. Each CDR3 is given with its conserved first and last residue. A D gene is named only where the DNA matches it firmly. Not all rows give a size; the values are once, few, many and, for expanded clones, a class.

J: TRBJ2-7
V: TRBV5-6
D: TRBD1
size: once
DNA: TGTGCCAGCAGCGCCAGACAGGGGACCTACGAGCAGTACTTC
CDR3: CASSARQGTYEQYF

J: TRBJ1-1
V: TRBV5-4
D: NA
size: NA
DNA: TGTGCCAGCAGCTTGGAGACTGGGCGGACTGAAGCTTTCTTT
CDR3: CASSLETGRTEAFF

J: TRBJ1-2
V: TRBV10-3
D: TRBD1
size: NA
DNA: TGTGCCATCAGTGACAACAGGGGCGCTAACTATGGCTACACCTTC
CDR3: CAISDNRGANYGYTF

J: TRBJ1-3
V: TRBV7-9
D: NA
size: few
DNA: TGTGCCAGCAGCTCAGCATTCCTCCGAATAGACACCATATATTTT
CDR3: CASSSAFLRIDTIYF

J: TRBJ2-7
V: TRBV28
D: TRBD1
size: NA
DNA: TGTGCCAGCAGGACCTCCGGGACAGGGGCACACGAGCAGTACTTC
CDR3: CASRTSGTGAHEQYF

J: TRBJ2-3
V: TRBV7-2
D: NA
size: few
DNA: TGTGCCAGCAGTTCATCGGTGGCGGTTACGCAGTATTTT
CDR3: CASSSSVAVTQYF

J: TRBJ1-4
V: TRBV6-6
D: NA
size: NA
DNA: TGTGCCAGCAGTACCCCCCTTACACGGGATGAAAAACTGTTTTTT
CDR3: CASSTPLTRDEKLFF

J: TRBJ2-3
V: TRBV7-8
D: NA
size: few
DNA: TGTGCCAGCAGCCCCGGTTGGGGAGATACGCAGTATTTT
CDR3: CASSPGWGDTQYF

J: TRBJ2-5
V: TRBV4-1
D: TRBD2
size: NA
DNA: TGCGCCAGCAGCCAAGAGGTAGGGACTAGCGGCAAAGAGACCCAGTACTTC
CDR3: CASSQEVGTSGKETQYF

J: TRBJ2-7
V: TRBV6-1
D: TRBD1
size: few
DNA: TGTGCCAGCCTGGACAGGGGGCATCTTGAGCAGTACTTC
CDR3: CASLDRGHLEQYF

J: TRBJ2-3
V: TRBV15
D: TRBD2
size: NA
DNA: TGTGCCACCAGCCTACTAGCGGGGGTGTACGATACGCAGTATTTT
CDR3: CATSLLAGVYDTQYF

J: TRBJ1-4
V: TRBV7-2
D: NA
size: many
DNA: TGTGCCAGCAGCTTAGCCTCCGGACGAGGTGAAAAACTGTTTTTT
CDR3: CASSLASGRGEKLFF

J: TRBJ1-5
V: TRBV7-2
D: TRBD1
size: many
DNA: TGTGCCAGCAGCTTCGAACAGGGGTACAATCAGCCCCAGCATTTT
CDR3: CASSFEQGYNQPQHF

J: TRBJ2-3
V: TRBV5-1
D: NA
size: NA
DNA: TGCGCCACCCAGAGAGGGACCAGCACAGATACGCAGTATTTT
CDR3: CATQRGTSTDTQYF

J: TRBJ2-3
V: TRBV27
D: TRBD2
size: NA
DNA: TGTGCCAGCAGTTTTGCTAGCGGGGGCACAGATACGCAGTATTTT
CDR3: CASSFASGGTDTQYF

J: TRBJ2-3
V: TRBV4-2
D: TRBD2
size: NA
DNA: TGTGCCAGCCCGGAGCGGGGGGGCAAAGAGTCGTTGACAGATACGCAGTATTTT
CDR3: CASPERGGKESLTDTQYF

J: TRBJ1-5
V: TRBV7-8
D: TRBD1
size: NA
DNA: TGTGCCAGCAGCCGAAAGGACAGGGCCAGCAATCAGCCCCAGCATTTT
CDR3: CASSRKDRASNQPQHF

J: TRBJ1-5
V: TRBV28
D: TRBD1
size: NA
DNA: TGTGCCACCCGGGACAGGGGACGTAGCAATCAGCCCCAGCATTTT
CDR3: CATRDRGRSNQPQHF

J: TRBJ1-6
V: TRBV7-2
D: NA
size: NA
DNA: TGTGCCAGCAGCGGGACGTGGCGGGGACCCCTCCACTTT
CDR3: CASSGTWRGPLHF

J: TRBJ1-1
V: TRBV6-2/TRBV6-3
D: NA
size: NA
DNA: TGTGCCAGCAGTCTGGACCGGAGGGTTATGAACACTGAAGCTTTCTTT
CDR3: CASSLDRRVMNTEAFF

J: TRBJ2-2
V: TRBV5-5
D: TRBD2
size: NA
DNA: TGTGCCAGCAGCAAGAGCGGGAATCCCGGGGAGCTGTTTTTT
CDR3: CASSKSGNPGELFF

J: TRBJ2-7
V: TRBV7-2
D: NA
size: few
DNA: TGTGCCAGCAGCTTAGGCCGAGGGACTGTCTACGAGCAGTACTTC
CDR3: CASSLGRGTVYEQYF

J: TRBJ2-7
V: TRBV18
D: NA
size: NA
DNA: TGTGCCAGCTCACCGGGGGGGGCGGTCTACGAGCAGTACTTC
CDR3: CASSPGGAVYEQYF